This T cell receptor beta chain was sequenced in a study of spatial heterogeneity in lung cancer. Every molecule of TCR cDNA had its own unique molecular identifier. Each CDR3 protein gets one entry after TCRdb re-called the 5' RACE reads with MiXCR. The sample comprises tens of thousands of distinct CDR3 sequences, approximately 20% of which are singletons, and roughly 6.2% rests with the top ten. Unmatched junction bases numbered 11, after V lost 3 bases and J lost 9 bases. The length of the CDR3 is 14 residues. Looked up from germline, CDR1 is MDHEN and CDR2 is SYDVKM. The time point here: sample taken at primary tumor resection. Frozen PBMC, nontumor lung or tumor provided whole RNA, which was sequenced unsorted.

The rearrangement uses TRBV28 and TRBJ2-7; 7 bases fit TRBD1. Specimen: PBMCs, collected at surgery. The receptor comes from a male donor with early-stage non-small cell lung cancer. The CDR3 here is CASSLIGTAIPQYF. For the CDR3, the DNA is TGTGCCAGCAGTTTGATCGGGACAGCGATACCGCAGTACTTC.